This TCR beta chain was found in a study of cytomegalovirus exposure and HLA in healthy donors. This clone showed up just a few times. Clones were read by immunoSEQ multiplex PCR, and TCRdb kept only the in-frame ones, dropping some. The data show 100,000 to 130,000 clones, roughly 88% seen once. V trimming: 5 bases; J trimming: 0 bases; junction bases outside the gene matches: 2. Per the germline V gene, CDR1 is SGHTA and CDR2 is FQGTGA. This CDR3 comprises 14 residues. Sequencing was carried out using PBMCs. This sequence was found in a woman aged 18-35 years in good health and CMV-seronegative. This sequence joins TRBV7-3 and TRBJ2-3; 7 nucleotides match TRBD1. CDR3 sequence reads: CASSEQGSTDTQYF. CDR3 in DNA: TGTGCCAGCAGCGAACAGGGGAGCACAGATACGCAGTATTTT.